Listed below are T cell receptor beta chains from one sample, sequenced in a study of T cell responses to AZD1222 COVID-19 vaccine. Using immunoSEQ multiplex PCR, the repertoire was profiled, and TCRdb retains in-frame clones only, with some absent. The sample has roughly 130,000 clones, about 90% seen once; the top ten hold about 5.9%. Here the sequenced sample was peripheral blood, taken on day 0 of AZD1222 vaccination. The receptors here all came from an adult in good health. The CDR3 runs from the conserved cysteine through the conserved F or W. A D gene is named only where the DNA matches it firmly. Rows give clone size only sometimes, using once, few, many, or a class for an expanded clone.

TRBV30,.,TRBD1,TRBJ1-3,TGTGCCTGGTGGGGACAGCTCTCTGGAAACACCATATATTTT,CAWWGQLSGNTIYF
TRBV29-1,.,.,TRBJ2-2,TGCAGCGTGGACCAACACTCCACCGGGGAGCTGTTTTTT,CSVDQHSTGELFF
TRBV7-2,.,TRBD1,TRBJ1-6,TGTGCCAGCAGCTCCTGGGACAGGCGGAGAAATTCACCCCTCCACTTT,CASSSWDRRRNSPLHF
TRBV7-2,.,.,TRBJ2-2,TGTGCCAGCAGCCCCCTAGGGCAGGGAGGCACCGGGGAGCTGTTTTTT,CASSPLGQGGTGELFF
TRBV29-1,.,.,TRBJ1-1,TGCAGCGTAATAAGAGGGGTTATGAACACTGAAGCTTTCTTT,CSVIRGVMNTEAFF
TRBV3-1/TRBV3-2,.,TRBD2,TRBJ2-7,TGTGCCAGCGGGACTACGGGAGGCCTCGACGAGCAGTACTTC,CASGTTGGLDEQYF
TRBV29-1,.,.,TRBJ1-4,TGCAGCGCCCGAGGGGCTAATGAAAAACTGTTTTTT,CSARGANEKLFF
TRBV7-6,.,TRBD1,TRBJ2-5,TGTGCCAGCAGCAATGACGACAGGGGTCGAGAGACCCAGTACTTC,CASSNDDRGRETQYF
TRBV30,.,TRBD1,TRBJ2-4,TGTGCCTGGGCCACGGGACATCCGGGACAGCCTGGAAACATTCAGTACTTC,CAWATGHPGQPGNIQYF
TRBV5-1,.,TRBD1,TRBJ1-4,TGCGCCAGCAGCATACAGGGGGCGCAGGCTGAAAAACTGTTTTTT,CASSIQGAQAEKLFF
TRBV5-4,.,TRBD1,TRBJ1-1,TGTGCCAGCAGAGACGTAACAGGGGGGACTGAAGCTTTCTTT,CASRDVTGGTEAFF
TRBV7-2,.,.,TRBJ2-1,TGTGCCAGCAGCCCGAGGATCTATGAGCAGTTCTTC,CASSPRIYEQFF
TRBV27,once,TRBD2,TRBJ2-3,TGTGCCAGCAGTTTCTTAACGGGACTAGCGGAACCGCCCACAGATACGCAGTATTTT,CASSFLTGLAEPPTDTQYF
TRBV7-2,.,TRBD1,TRBJ1-3,TGTGCCAGCAGCTTATCACAGGGGGATGTCGGAAACACCATATATTTT,CASSLSQGDVGNTIYF
TRBV7-2,.,.,TRBJ1-3,TGTGCCAGCAGCACTCCCGGCGGGAGATCGGACACCATATATTTT,CASSTPGGRSDTIYF
TRBV28,.,.,TRBJ1-2,TGTGCCAGCAGTTTCCCGGCCCTTACTCATGGCTACACCTTC,CASSFPALTHGYTF
TRBV7-2,.,.,TRBJ2-7,TGTGCCAGCAGCTTAGGTTCGGACCCAGCCTACGAGCAGTACTTC,CASSLGSDPAYEQYF
TRBV2,.,.,TRBJ2-1,TGTGCCAGCAGTGACAGGGTGGCCTACAATGAGCAGTTCTTC,CASSDRVAYNEQFF
TRBV6-2/TRBV6-3,.,.,TRBJ2-4,TGTGCCAGCAGTTCAACAGGGCTCCTAGCCAAAAACATTCAGTACTTC,CASSSTGLLAKNIQYF
TRBV10-3,once,.,TRBJ2-7,TGTGCCATCAGTCCACGTTTAGGGCTGCAATCCTACGAGCAGTACTTC,CAISPRLGLQSYEQYF
TRBV19,.,.,TRBJ1-1,TGTGCCAGTAGTACCCAAAGTGAGGCTTTCTTT,CASSTQSEAFF
TRBV4-1,.,.,TRBJ1-1,TGCGCCAGCAGTGAGTGGGGCAGCATGAACACTGAAGCTTTCTTT,CASSEWGSMNTEAFF
TRBV14,.,.,TRBJ1-1,TGTGCCAGCAGACCCACTTCCAAGGGTGAAGCTTTCTTT,CASRPTSKGEAFF
TRBV4-3,once,.,TRBJ1-2,TGCGCCAGCAGCCAAGCCGGGGCTCTCTATGGCTACACCTTC,CASSQAGALYGYTF
TRBV24-1,.,TRBD1,TRBJ2-1,TGTGCCACCAGTGATTTTTCCCCCCGCGGGACAGGGAATAAGGGGGAGCAGTTCTTC,CATSDFSPRGTGNKGEQFF
TRBV6-2/TRBV6-3,.,.,TRBJ2-7,TGTGCCAGCAGTTACTCTCTCCACGAGCAGTACTTC,CASSYSLHEQYF
TRBV18,few,TRBD1,TRBJ1-6,TGTGCCAGCTCACTACAGGGGAAGAATTCACCCCTCCACTTT,CASSLQGKNSPLHF
TRBV11-2,.,.,TRBJ2-1,TGTGCCAGCAGCCCCGCGGTAGCGGTGAGCTCCTACAATGAGCAGTTCTTC,CASSPAVAVSSYNEQFF
TRBV7-3,.,.,TRBJ2-1,TGTGCCAGCAGCTTAAGGGGCTACGGGCGGGCGAGCTCCTACAATGAGCAGTTCTTC,CASSLRGYGRASSYNEQFF
TRBV5-5,.,TRBD1,TRBJ1-1,TGTGCCAGCACCGGGACAGGGGATTTGAACACTGAAGCTTTCTTT,CASTGTGDLNTEAFF
TRBV28,.,TRBD1,TRBJ1-2,TGTGCCAGCAGTGCCGGGGACAGGGGCAACTATGGCTACACCTTC,CASSAGDRGNYGYTF